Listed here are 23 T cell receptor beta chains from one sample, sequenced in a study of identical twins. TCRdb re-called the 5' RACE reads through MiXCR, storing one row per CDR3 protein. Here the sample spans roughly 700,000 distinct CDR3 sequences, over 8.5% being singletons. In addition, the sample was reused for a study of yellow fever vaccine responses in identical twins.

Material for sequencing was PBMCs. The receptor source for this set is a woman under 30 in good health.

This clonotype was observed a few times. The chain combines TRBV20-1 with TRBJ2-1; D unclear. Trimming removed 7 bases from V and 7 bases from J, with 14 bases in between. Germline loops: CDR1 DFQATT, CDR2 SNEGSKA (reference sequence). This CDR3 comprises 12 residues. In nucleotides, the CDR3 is TGCAGTGGCCCGGCTGCACTTAATGAGCAGTTCTTC. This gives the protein CSGPAALNEQFF.

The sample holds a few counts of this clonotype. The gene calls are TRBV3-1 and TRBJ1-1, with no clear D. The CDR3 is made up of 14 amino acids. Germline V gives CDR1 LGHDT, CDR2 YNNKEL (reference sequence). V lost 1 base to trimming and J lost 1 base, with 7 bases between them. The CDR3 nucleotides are TGTGCCAGCAGCCAAGTACCAGGGAACACTGAAGCTTTCTTT. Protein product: CASSQVPGNTEAFF.

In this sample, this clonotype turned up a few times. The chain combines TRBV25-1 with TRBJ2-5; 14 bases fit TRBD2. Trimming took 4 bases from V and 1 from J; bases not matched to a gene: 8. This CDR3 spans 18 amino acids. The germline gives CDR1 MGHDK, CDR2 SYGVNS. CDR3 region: CASSGMGLAGAIQETQYF. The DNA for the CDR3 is TGTGCCAGCAGTGGAATGGGACTAGCGGGGGCCATCCAAGAGACCCAGTACTTC.

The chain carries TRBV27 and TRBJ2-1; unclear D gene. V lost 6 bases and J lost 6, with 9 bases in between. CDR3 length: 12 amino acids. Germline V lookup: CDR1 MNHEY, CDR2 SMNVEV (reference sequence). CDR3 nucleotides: TGTGCCAGCAGCCGCACGGCCAATGAGCAGTTCTTC. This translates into CASSRTANEQFF.

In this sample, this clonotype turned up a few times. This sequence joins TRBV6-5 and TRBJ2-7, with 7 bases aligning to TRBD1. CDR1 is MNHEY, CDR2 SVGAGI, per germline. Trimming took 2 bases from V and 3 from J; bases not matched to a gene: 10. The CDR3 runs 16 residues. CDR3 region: CASSYGIRQGIYEQYF. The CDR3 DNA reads TGTGCCAGCAGTTACGGAATACGACAGGGTATCTACGAGCAGTACTTC.

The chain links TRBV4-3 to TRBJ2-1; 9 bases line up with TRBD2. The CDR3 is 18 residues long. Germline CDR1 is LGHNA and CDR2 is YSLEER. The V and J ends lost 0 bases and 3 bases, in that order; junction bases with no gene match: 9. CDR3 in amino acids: CASSQDLVTSGVYNEQFF. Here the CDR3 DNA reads TGCGCCAGCAGCCAAGATCTCGTGACTAGCGGAGTCTACAATGAGCAGTTCTTC.

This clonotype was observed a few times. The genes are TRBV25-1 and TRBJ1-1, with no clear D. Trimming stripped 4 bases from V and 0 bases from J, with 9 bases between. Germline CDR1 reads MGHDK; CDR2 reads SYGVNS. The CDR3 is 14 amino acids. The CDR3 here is CASSGIKMNTEAFF. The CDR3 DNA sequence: TGTGCCAGCAGTGGCATAAAAATGAACACTGAAGCTTTCTTT. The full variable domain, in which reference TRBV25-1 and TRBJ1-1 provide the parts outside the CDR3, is EADIYQTPRYLVIGTGKKITLECSQTMGHDKMYWYQQDPGMELHLIHYSYGVNSTEKGDLSSESTVSRIRTEHFPLTLESARPSHTSQYLCASSGIKMNTEAFFGQGTRLTVV.

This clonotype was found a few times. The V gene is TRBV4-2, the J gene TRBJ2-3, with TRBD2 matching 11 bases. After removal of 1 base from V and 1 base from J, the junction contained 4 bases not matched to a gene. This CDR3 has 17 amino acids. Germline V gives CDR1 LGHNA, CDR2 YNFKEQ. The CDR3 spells CASSQGSGGVGTDTQYF. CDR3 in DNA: TGTGCCAGCAGCCAAGGTAGCGGGGGGGTAGGCACAGATACGCAGTATTTT.

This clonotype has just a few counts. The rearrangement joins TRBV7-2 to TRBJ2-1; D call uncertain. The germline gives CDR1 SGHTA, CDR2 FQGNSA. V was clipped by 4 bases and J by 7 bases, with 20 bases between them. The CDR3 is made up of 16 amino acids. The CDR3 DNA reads TGTGCCAGCAGCTCGCGGATGGGCCCCCTACGAAATGAGCAGTTCTTC. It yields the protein CASSSRMGPLRNEQFF.

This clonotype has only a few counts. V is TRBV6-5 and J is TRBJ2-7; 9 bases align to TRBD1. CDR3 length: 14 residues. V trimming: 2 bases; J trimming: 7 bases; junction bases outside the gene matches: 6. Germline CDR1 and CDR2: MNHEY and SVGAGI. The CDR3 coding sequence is TGTGCCAGCAGTTACACCCCGACAGGGGGAGAGCAGTACTTC. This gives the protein CASSYTPTGGEQYF.

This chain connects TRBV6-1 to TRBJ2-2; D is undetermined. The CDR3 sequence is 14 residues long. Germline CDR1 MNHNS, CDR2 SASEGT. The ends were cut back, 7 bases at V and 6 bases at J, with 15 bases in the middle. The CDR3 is CASTEVLGPGELFF. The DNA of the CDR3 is TGTGCCAGCACCGAAGTTTTAGGCCCCGGGGAGCTGTTTTTT.

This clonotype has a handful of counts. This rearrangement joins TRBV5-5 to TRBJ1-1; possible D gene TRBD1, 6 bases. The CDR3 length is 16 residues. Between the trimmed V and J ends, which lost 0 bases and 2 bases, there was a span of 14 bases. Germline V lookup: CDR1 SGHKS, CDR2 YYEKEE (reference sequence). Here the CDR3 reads CASSLVLGGLNTEAFF. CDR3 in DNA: TGTGCCAGCAGCTTGGTCTTGGGGGGCCTAAACACTGAAGCTTTCTTT.

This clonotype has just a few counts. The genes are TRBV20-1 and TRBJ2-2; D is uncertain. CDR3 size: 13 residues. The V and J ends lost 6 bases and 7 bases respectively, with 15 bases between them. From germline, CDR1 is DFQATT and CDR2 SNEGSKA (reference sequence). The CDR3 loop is CSALGSMVGELFF. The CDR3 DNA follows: TGCAGTGCACTGGGTTCGATGGTCGGGGAGCTGTTTTTT.

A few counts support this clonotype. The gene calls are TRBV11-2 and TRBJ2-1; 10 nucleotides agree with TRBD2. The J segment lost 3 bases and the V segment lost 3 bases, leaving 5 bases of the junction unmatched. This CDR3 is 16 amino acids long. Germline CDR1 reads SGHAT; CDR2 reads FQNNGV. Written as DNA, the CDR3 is TGTGCCAGCAGCTTTAGCGGGAGGCTCGACTACAATGAGCAGTTCTTC. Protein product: CASSFSGRLDYNEQFF.

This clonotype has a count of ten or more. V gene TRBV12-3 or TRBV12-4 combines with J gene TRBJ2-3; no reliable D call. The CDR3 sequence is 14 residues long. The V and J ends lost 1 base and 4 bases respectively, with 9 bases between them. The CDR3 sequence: CASSLVHVADTQYF. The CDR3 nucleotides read TGTGCCAGCAGTTTAGTGCACGTCGCAGATACGCAGTATTTT.

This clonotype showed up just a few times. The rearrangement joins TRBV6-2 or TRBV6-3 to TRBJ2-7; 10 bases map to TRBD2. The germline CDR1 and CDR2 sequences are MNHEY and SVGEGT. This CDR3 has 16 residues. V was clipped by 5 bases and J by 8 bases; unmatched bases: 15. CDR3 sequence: CASSLWVWLAGEKQYF. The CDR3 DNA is TGTGCCAGCAGTCTTTGGGTATGGCTAGCGGGGGAGAAGCAGTACTTC.

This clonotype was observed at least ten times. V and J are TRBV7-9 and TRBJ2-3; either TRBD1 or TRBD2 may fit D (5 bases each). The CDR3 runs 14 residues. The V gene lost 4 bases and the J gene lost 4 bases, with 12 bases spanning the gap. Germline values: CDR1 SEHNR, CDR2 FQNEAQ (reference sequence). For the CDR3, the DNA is TGTGCCAGCAGCTCGAGGGGTGCCGCAGATACGCAGTATTTT. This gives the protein CASSSRGAADTQYF.

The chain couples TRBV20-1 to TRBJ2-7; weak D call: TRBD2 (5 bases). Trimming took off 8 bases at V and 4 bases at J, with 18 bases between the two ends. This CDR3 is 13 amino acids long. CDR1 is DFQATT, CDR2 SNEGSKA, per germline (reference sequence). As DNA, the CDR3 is TGCAGTCCGCTACGTTCGGGATCTTACGAGCAGTACTTC. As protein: CSPLRSGSYEQYF.

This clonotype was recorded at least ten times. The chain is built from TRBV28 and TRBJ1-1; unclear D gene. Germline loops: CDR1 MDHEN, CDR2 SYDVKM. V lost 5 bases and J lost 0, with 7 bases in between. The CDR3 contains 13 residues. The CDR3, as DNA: TGTGCCAGCAGTATAACACTGAACACTGAAGCTTTCTTT. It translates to CASSITLNTEAFF.

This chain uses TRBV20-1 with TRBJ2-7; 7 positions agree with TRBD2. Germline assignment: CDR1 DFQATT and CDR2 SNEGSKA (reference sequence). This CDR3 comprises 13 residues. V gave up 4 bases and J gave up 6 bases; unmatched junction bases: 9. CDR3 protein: CSAKRSPGGEQYF. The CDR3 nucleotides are TGCAGTGCTAAGCGGAGCCCGGGGGGCGAGCAGTACTTC.

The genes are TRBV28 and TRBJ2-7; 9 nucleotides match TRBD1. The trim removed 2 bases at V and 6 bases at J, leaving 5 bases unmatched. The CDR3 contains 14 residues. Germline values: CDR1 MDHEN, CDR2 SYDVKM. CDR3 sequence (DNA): TGTGCCAGCAGTTTAGGGACAGGGACTGGCGAGCAGTACTTC. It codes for CASSLGTGTGEQYF.

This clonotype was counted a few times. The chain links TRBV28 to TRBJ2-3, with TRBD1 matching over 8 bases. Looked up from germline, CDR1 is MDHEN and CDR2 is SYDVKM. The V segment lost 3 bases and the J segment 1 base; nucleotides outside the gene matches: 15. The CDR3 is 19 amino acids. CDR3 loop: CASSFGQGTQTPRTDTQYF. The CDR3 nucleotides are TGTGCCAGCAGTTTTGGACAGGGAACCCAAACCCCACGCACAGATACGCAGTATTTT.

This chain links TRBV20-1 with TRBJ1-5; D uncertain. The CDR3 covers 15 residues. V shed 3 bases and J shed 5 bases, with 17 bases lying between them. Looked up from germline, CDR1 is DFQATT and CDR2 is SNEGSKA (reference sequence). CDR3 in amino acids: CSARTGSGGHQPQHF. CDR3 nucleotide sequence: TGCAGTGCTAGGACGGGGTCCGGAGGTCATCAGCCCCAGCATTTT.